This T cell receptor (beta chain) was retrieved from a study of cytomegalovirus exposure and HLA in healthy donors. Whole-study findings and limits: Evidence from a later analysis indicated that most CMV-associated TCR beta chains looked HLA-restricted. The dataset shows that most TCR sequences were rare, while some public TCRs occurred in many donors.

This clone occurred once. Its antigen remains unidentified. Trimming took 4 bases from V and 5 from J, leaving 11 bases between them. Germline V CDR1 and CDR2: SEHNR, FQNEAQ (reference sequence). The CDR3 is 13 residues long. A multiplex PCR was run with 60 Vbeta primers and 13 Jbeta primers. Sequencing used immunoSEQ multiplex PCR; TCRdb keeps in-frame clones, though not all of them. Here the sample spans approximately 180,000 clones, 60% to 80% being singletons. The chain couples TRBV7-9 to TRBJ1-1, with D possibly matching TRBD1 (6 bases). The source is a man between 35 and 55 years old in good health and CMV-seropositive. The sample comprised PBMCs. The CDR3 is CASSSQGRTEAFF. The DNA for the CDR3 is TGTGCCAGCAGCTCACAGGGTCGGACTGAAGCTTTCTTT.